This T cell receptor (beta chain) was found in a study of tumor-infiltrating lymphocytes in primary liver carcinoma (dated by TCRdb to 2016 to 2017). About the study as a whole: Of the five patients (three men and two women, aged 30 to 69 years), four had hepatocellular carcinoma and one had combined HCC and intrahepatic cholangiocarcinoma. The tumors of the five patients were staged as T1-T3 N0M0, with maximum diameters ranging from roughly 4.2 to 10 cm. Each sample produced about 3.65 to 7.5 million productive TCRbeta reads, and read depth showed no significant difference between tissue types. The study combined TCRbeta repertoire sequencing, expression microarrays and whole-exome sequencing across five regions of each liver tumor, with adjacent normal tissue and blood. A total of 35 specimens from 5 patients, comprising about 25 tumor regions, 5 adjacent noncancerous liver tissues and 5 peripheral blood samples, were covered by TCRbeta repertoire sequencing. Technical replicate repertoires showed high reproducibility, with mean shared-clone rates around 0.9 and correlation coefficients above 0.95.

Comments on this clonotype: The antigen it recognizes is unknown. No much larger clone is present one base from it, and per-base qualities are unavailable.

The CDR3 runs 14 residues from the cysteine to the phenylalanine. Only the CDR3 portion is preserved as DNA: 42 bases, with reading frame beginning at the first base. From the germline V gene (reference sequence), CDR1 is DFQATT and CDR2 is SNEGSKA. The V end gives up 1 base and the J end 3 bases, leaving 0 bases in the junction not matched to a gene. What the authors observed across the whole study: Because only the TCR beta chain was sequenced and unpaired alpha chains were not captured, true repertoire diversity is likely underestimated. With just four to six patients in the study, the authors point out that the findings should be validated in a larger study. Bulk unsorted samples precluded comparing CD4+ and CD8+ T cell repertoires. Pairs of tumor regions showed greater repertoire overlap (mean approximately 35%) than tumor-adjacent pairs (17%) or tumor-blood pairs (around 15%), which is consistent with antigen-driven expansion. Compared with blood, tumors had a significantly larger share of the repertoire taken up by the top 250 clones (p = 0.039).

Starting from roughly 540 ng total RNA, TCRbeta-specific cDNA was produced by reverse transcription with a constant-region primer and ProtoScript II reverse transcriptase. TCRbeta libraries were built with three nested multiplex PCR rounds, a slightly modified ARM-PCR procedure. Each of the first two PCR rounds ran for around 11 cycles using multiplex TRBV1-TRBV30 forward primers together with a Cbeta reverse primer. Sample barcodes and Illumina adapters were added in a final 25-cycle PCR using Deep VentR polymerase. Before sequencing, amplicons of 200-500 bp were gel-purified using a QIAquick gel extraction kit. The TCRbeta amplicons were sequenced with 250-bp paired-end reads on an Illumina HiSeq 2500. Under the source paper's analysis protocol: To recover full CDR3 sequences, reads were quality-trimmed using Trimmomatic v0.33 and paired reads were then merged using FLASH v1.2.11. MiGEC v1.2.1b assigned V, D and J germline segments to the rearranged TCRbeta sequences. Clonotype statistics and Shannon-Wiener diversity indices were computed with VDJtools v1.0.0. To reduce sampling bias, subsequent analyses other than the diversity analysis used only the 250 most abundant clonotypes in each sample. Using fastp trimming at Q25 and MiXCR clonotype assembly, TCRdb reanalyzed the public sequencing data and kept in-frame beta chains. Rows are unified per CDR3 protein, each entry keeping the most common DNA and genes. TCRdb's processing, not the authors' own work, is the source of the V and J calls. This sample lists about 120,000 distinct CDR3 sequences; 65% to 75% were detected once. The top ten hold more than 7% of the sample.

Total RNA and DNA were co-extracted from roughly 20-30 mg of bulk tissue with the AllPrep DNA/RNA mini kit, without cell sorting. Between November 2015 and March 2016, several patients in China with histopathologically diagnosed primary liver carcinoma had their tumors surgically resected. At the time of sampling, the patients were treatment-naive and had chronic HBV infection. Fresh tumor and adjacent tissue pieces were bisected; one half was stored in RNAlater at -80°C, the other sent for histology. The V gene is TRBV20-1 and the J gene is TRBJ2-1, with TRBD2 identical over 10 junction bases. Material for sequencing was tumor-adjacent normal liver tissue. This receptor was taken from a woman aged 60-70 years with primary liver carcinoma and hepatitis B virus infection. CDR3 reads: CSARGTSGYNEQFF. The nucleotide sequence reads as follows: TGCAGTGCTAGAGGGACTAGCGGCTACAATGAGCAGTTCTTC.